This entry lists 2 T cell receptor beta chains sequenced from one sample in a study of T-cell memory formation after mild COVID-19. A single record per CDR3 protein comes from TCRdb applying MiXCR to the 5' RACE reads. Among some 270,000 distinct CDR3 sequences listed, 15% to 17% were seen once. Sequences were obtained from PBMCs or a T cell subset sorted from them (not recorded which). These receptors were collected from an adult woman who had mild COVID-19 (a few samples of this study predate the infection). Cell type and time point are not known.

In its sample, this clonotype was seen a few times. The V and J genes are TRBV9 and TRBJ2-6, with 9 bases matching TRBD1. The CDR3 covers 18 residues. The germline V gene has CDR1 SGDLS and CDR2 YYNGEE. With 3 bases clipped from V and 0 bases from J, the junction kept 7 bases outside the gene matches. The chain's CDR3 is CASSGLQGARSGANVLTF. The CDR3 coding sequence is TGTGCCAGCAGCGGTTTACAGGGGGCACGCTCTGGGGCCAACGTCCTGACTTTC.

The J gene is TRBJ2-6, the V gene TRBV6-5; 11 positions agree with TRBD1. The CDR3 consists of 17 residues. V was clipped by 2 bases and J by 6 bases; unmatched bases: 6. CDR1 is MNHEY, CDR2 SVGAGI, per germline. The CDR3 nucleotides are TGTGCCAGCAGTTACGGACAGGGGGCGATCCCGGCCAACGTCCTGACTTTC. Its protein product is CASSYGQGAIPANVLTF.